This passage covers 5 T cell receptor beta chains from one sample sequenced in a study of cytomegalovirus exposure and HLA in healthy donors. A multiplex PCR was run with 60 Vbeta primers and 13 Jbeta primers. Measured with immunoSEQ multiplex PCR; TCRdb has only the in-frame clones, and not every one. The repertoire includes around 90,000 clones, 79% of them detected once, and about 3.6% sits in the top ten. Sample: PBMCs. The receptors were sampled from a male donor in good health and CMV-seropositive.

The rearrangement uses TRBV7-2 and TRBJ1-2, with 10 bases identical to TRBD1. Germline V gene data show CDR1 as SGHTA and CDR2 as FQGNSA. This CDR3 is built from 15 residues. Trimming took 5 bases from V and 6 from J; bases not matched to a gene: 9. Here the CDR3 DNA reads TGTGCCAGCAGCCGAGGGGGACAGGGGTCGGATGGCTACACCTTC. Amino acids: CASSRGGQGSDGYTF.

The chain has TRBV28 and TRBJ1-2; unclear D gene. CDR1 is MDHEN, CDR2 SYDVKM, per germline. Between the trimmed V and J ends, which lost 4 bases and 3 bases, there was a span of 12 bases. This CDR3 spans 14 amino acids. CDR3 bases: TGTGCCAGCAGTTCCCCGGGGATCTACTATGGCTACACCTTC. It is translated as CASSSPGIYYGYTF.

The CDR3 bases are TGTGCCAGCAGCCAAGAGAACGGGGGGGGAAGCAATCAGCCCCAGCATTTT. This gives the protein CASSQENGGGSNQPQHF. The chain uses TRBV4-2 and TRBJ1-5; TRBD1 might be the D (5 bases). Germline CDR1 reads LGHNA; CDR2 reads YNFKEQ. CDR3 length: 17 amino acids. V gave up 0 bases and J gave up 1 base, with 13 bases separating them.

This chain joins TRBV14 and TRBJ2-1, with 12 bases matching TRBD1. CDR1 is SGHDN and CDR2 is FVKESK in the germline V gene. The V segment lost 1 base and the J segment 12 bases; nucleotides outside the gene matches: 7. This CDR3 contains 15 residues. This CDR3 reads CASSQGGTGGSGQFF. CDR3 DNA: TGTGCCAGCAGCCAAGGCGGGACAGGGGGCTCAGGGCAGTTCTTC.

J is TRBJ1-6 and V is TRBV19; D possibly corresponds to TRBD1 (5 bases). V gave up 7 bases and J gave up 6 bases, with 16 bases separating them. The CDR3 length is 15 residues. Germline lookup yields CDR1 LNHDA and CDR2 SQIVND (reference sequence). CDR3 nucleotides: TGTGCCAGTACCTTCCGGGACTCGGGTAATTCACCCCTCCACTTT. Its protein product is CASTFRDSGNSPLHF.